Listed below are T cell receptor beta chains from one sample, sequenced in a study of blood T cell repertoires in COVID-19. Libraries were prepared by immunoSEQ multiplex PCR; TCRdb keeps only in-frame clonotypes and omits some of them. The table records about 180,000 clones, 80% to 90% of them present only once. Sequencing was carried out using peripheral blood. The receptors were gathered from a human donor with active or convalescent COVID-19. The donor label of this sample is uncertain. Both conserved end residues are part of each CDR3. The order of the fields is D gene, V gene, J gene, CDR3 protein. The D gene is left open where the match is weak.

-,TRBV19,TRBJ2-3,CASSISRMRGRPSTDTQYF
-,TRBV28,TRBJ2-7,CASSSQGQHEQYF
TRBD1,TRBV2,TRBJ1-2,CASSPSLGQQRYGYTF
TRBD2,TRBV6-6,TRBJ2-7,CASSPRTSGRVSSYEQYF
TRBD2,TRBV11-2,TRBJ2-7,CASSPTGLAGEQYF
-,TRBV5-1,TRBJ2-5,CASSLLSSQETQYF
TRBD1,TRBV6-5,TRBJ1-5,CASSPDRGGNQPQHF
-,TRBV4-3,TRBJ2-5,CASSVNQGPLETQYF
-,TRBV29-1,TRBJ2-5,CSVEATPGETQYF
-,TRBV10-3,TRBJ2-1,CAISEPTNNEQFF
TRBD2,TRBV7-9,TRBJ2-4,CASSLAGLAGYINIQYF
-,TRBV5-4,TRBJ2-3,CASSLRRNTQYF
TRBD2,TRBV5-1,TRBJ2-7,CASSPGGLAGRAYEQYF
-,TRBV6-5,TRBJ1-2,CASSYYRLPTNYGYTF
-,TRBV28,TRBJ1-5,CASSSTGINQPQHF
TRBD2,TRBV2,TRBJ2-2,CASSGGTSGANTGELFF
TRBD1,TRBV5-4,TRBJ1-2,CASSSNLGQESNYGYTF
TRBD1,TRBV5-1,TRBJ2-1,CASSLAKGTGYYNEQFF
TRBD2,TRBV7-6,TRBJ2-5,CASSQPRQLAGVGETQYF
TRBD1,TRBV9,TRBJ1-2,CASTPDRGPPGYTF
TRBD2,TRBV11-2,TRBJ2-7,CASSLTGGVALAGVYEQYF
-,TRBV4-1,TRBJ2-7,CASSQGQGLSYEQYF
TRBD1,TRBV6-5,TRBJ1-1,CASRVPGQGTTEAFF
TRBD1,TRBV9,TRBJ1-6,CASSVATPGQSSYNSPLHF
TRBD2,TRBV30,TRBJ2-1,CAWSPLLGLGSYEQFF
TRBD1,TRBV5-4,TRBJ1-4,CASSLDQFRTGEKLFF
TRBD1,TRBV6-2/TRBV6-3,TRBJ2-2,CASSPRAGTGKLNTGELFF
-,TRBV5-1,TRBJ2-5,CASSLGTETSLETQYF
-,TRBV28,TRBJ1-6,CASSPPGQFYNSPLHF
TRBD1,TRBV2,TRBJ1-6,CASSVRGQGNSPLHF
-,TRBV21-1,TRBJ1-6,CASSKCKKWKHSSYNSPLHF
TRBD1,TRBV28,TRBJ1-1,CASSSGQDLMMNTEAFF
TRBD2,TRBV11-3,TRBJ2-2,CASSRGTRVGGELFF
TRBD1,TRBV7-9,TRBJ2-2,CASRVGQGNTGELFF
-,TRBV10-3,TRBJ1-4,CAISEAPGGKLFF
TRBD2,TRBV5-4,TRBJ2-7,CASSQIGGRTYEQYF
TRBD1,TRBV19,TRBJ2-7,CASSVQGAHEQYF
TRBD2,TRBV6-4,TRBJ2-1,CASSPGLVSNEQFF
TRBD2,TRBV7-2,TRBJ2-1,CASSSDIAGVLYNEQFF
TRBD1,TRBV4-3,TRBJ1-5,CASSPGTGLQPQHF
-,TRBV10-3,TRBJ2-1,CAISEPVKFNEQFF
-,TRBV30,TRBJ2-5,CAWTPKRKYQETQYF
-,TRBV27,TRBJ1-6,CASSRTPLRSSYNSPLHF
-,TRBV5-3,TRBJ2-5,CARSLVEAGPQETQYF
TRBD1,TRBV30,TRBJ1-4,CAWSVSGGVGKLFF
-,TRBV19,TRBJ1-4,CASSIPPGRGGAGEKLFF
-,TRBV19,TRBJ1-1,CASRQLDNLATEAFF
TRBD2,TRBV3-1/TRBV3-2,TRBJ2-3,CASSPTSGRASGTTDTQYF
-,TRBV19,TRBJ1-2,CASSIGTHGTYGYTF
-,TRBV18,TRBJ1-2,CASSPLQGVSYGYTF
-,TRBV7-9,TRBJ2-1,CASSLVGGSNEQFF
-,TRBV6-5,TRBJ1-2,CASSSPGDYGYTF
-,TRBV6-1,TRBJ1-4,CASSEQGHTVSNEKLFF
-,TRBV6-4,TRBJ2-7,CASSKSPEGSYEQYF
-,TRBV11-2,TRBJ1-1,CASSLDESTEAFF
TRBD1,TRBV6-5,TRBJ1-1,CASNLQGRTEAFF
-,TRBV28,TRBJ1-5,CASSRPREGRQPQHF
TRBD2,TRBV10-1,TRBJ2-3,CASSHAGADTQYF
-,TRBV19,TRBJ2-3,CASSFIGEGTDTQYF